This T cell receptor beta chain emerged from a study of cytomegalovirus exposure and HLA in healthy donors. Whole-study context: The roughly 120 million unique TCR beta sequences, from around 200 million T cells, were found by an earlier analysis. Of 350 to 400 genotyped donors, around 86% grouped in the Caucasian-associated ancestry cluster. General observations from the study: Specificity for CMV antigens was confirmed in vitro for three of the CMV-associated chains. Later on, an analysis tied over 15,000 TCR beta sequences to HLA alleles at 0.05 false discovery rate.

Comments on this clone: What it recognizes is unknown.

Trimming removed 3 bases from V and 2 bases from J, with 13 bases in between. The CDR3 totals 16 residues. Germline V lookup: CDR1 SEHNR, CDR2 FQNEAQ (reference sequence). PCR amplification relied on 60 Vbeta primers (plus 13 Jbeta primers). Here immunoSEQ multiplex PCR was the method, and the copy in TCRdb shows in-frame clones only, minus some. The sample includes about 90,000 clones, around 64% of them seen just once. Material: PBMCs. This receptor was obtained from a man between 25 and 39 years old in good health and CMV-seronegative. V and J are TRBV7-9 and TRBJ2-2; D might be TRBD1 (6 bases). Here the CDR3 reads CASSFAWTENTGELFF. Written as DNA, the CDR3 is TGTGCCAGCAGCTTCGCTTGGACAGAAAACACCGGGGAGCTGTTTTTT.